The subject of this entry is one T cell receptor (beta chain). What it binds is unknown. This specimen comes from a study of graft-versus-host responses after intestinal transplantation. Across the whole study: Among the recipients, all got anti-thymocyte globulin induction and then tacrolimus and steroids for 3 to 4 years. Notes on the study in general: Maximum circulating GvH clone levels tracked with early post-transplant HvG decreases.

Germline CDR1 MNHNY, CDR2 SVGAGI (reference sequence). This CDR3 has 12 amino acids. V gave up 8 bases and J gave up 2 bases, with 9 bases separating them. Only in-frame clones appear in the TCRdb table, and some are missing; sequencing was by immunoSEQ multiplex PCR. The sample carries 86,000 or so clones, about 89% recorded once. This material consisted of unstimulated CD8+ T cells sorted from spleen or lymph node cells, taken before intestinal transplant. The V gene is TRBV6-6, the J gene TRBJ1-1, with D possibly TRBD1 on 6 matching bases. This receptor was taken from a human donor who received an intestinal transplant. This CDR3 is CASGGTNTEAFF. DNA for the CDR3: TGTGCCAGCGGAGGGACAAACACTGAAGCTTTCTTT.